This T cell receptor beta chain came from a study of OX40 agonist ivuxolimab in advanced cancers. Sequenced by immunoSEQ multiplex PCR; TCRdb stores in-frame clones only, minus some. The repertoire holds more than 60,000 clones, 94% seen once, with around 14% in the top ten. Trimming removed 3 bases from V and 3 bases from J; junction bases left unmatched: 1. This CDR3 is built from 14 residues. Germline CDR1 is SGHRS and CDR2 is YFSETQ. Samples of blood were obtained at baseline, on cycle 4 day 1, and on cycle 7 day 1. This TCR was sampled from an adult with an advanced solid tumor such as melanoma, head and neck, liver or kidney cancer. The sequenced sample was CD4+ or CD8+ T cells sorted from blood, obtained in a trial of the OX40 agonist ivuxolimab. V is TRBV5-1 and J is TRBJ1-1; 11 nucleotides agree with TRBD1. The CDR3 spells CASSWDRGDTEAFF. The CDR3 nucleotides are TGCGCCAGCAGCTGGGACAGGGGGGACACTGAAGCTTTCTTT.